This T cell receptor (beta chain) came from a study of chemoradiotherapy in HPV16-positive cancers. Over chemoradiotherapy, repertoires were sampled more than once. V was clipped by 4 bases and J by 4 bases, with 11 bases between them. This CDR3 region has 14 residues. From germline, CDR1 is SGHRS and CDR2 YFSETQ. The method was immunoSEQ multiplex PCR; TCRdb's version includes in-frame clones alone and lacks a portion of them. This table holds 15,000 to 20,000 clones, over 90% found once. Concerning this clone: Its target is unknown.

Study conclusions and caveats: Non-HPV-specific T cells did not expand in tumors during treatment, whereas candidate HPV-specific clones and E7-related motifs did. For HPV16-positive patients, expanding HPV-responsive T cells associated with longer recurrence-free survival.

The specimen comprised blood, sampled from a patient who underwent chemoradiotherapy. The rearrangement joins TRBV5-1 to TRBJ2-2; D may match TRBD1 or TRBD2 (5 bases each). The TCR originated in a human donor with HPV-associated anogenital cancer. DNA for the CDR3: TGCGCCAGCAGCCGGGACGGCGGCACCGGGGAGCTGTTTTTT. Translated, it gives CASSRDGGTGELFF.